Each of the 9 T cell receptor beta chains below was sequenced from the same sample in a study of monozygotic twins with inflammatory bowel disease. Following a re-call of the 5' RACE reads, TCRdb has one entry per CDR3 protein and lacks DNA. Its listing shows fewer than 450,000 distinct CDR3 sequences. The sample comprised blood. The origin of the receptors is a human donor with ulcerative colitis or Crohn's disease, or a healthy co-twin of an affected twin (not recorded which).

The chain recombines TRBV5-1 with TRBJ1-2; TCRdb gives TRBD1 as the D gene, but with no DNA this cannot be confirmed. The CDR3 length is 13 residues. Germline loops: CDR1 SGHRS, CDR2 YFSETQ. The CDR3 sequence: CASSLRGSSGYTF.

The chain joins TRBV5-1 to TRBJ2-1; TCRdb designates TRBD1, a call that cannot be tested without DNA. This CDR3 region has 16 residues. Germline values: CDR1 SGHRS, CDR2 YFSETQ. The CDR3 region is CASSSGDRARGNEQFF.

The CDR3 is CASSLSRQGIDTQYF. The chain links TRBV7-9 to TRBJ2-3. The CDR3 spans 15 residues. CDR1 SEHNR and CDR2 FQNEAQ come from the germline V gene (reference sequence). The full variable domain, with the rest looked up from reference TRBV7-9 and TRBJ2-3, is DTGVSQNPRHKITKRGQNVTFRCDPISEHNRLYWYRQTLGQGPEFLTYFQNEAQLEKSRLLSDRFSAERPKGSFSTLEIQRTEQGDSAMYLCASSLSRQGIDTQYFGPGTRLTVL.

The chain employs TRBV28 and TRBJ1-4; TCRdb selects TRBD1, and the lack of DNA leaves this call unchecked. Germline V gene sequence: CDR1 MDHEN, CDR2 SYDVKM. This CDR3 is built from 15 residues. The CDR3 spells CASSTYRVGKEKLFF.

Here the CDR3 reads CAISVAGGQDTQYF. The gene calls are TRBV10-3 and TRBJ2-3; TCRdb calls TRBD2, which cannot be checked without DNA. Germline V gene lookup returns CDR1 ENHRY and CDR2 SYGVKD. The CDR3 loop spans 14 amino acids.

The genes are TRBV7-6 and TRBJ2-7; TCRdb selects TRBD1, and the lack of DNA leaves this call unchecked. The CDR3 sequence is 15 residues long. CDR1 and CDR2 (germline): SGHVS, FNYEAQ. CDR3 in amino acids: CASSVSTGLGYEQYF.

V and J are TRBV29-1 and TRBJ1-2; no DNA is available, so the TRBD1 call from TCRdb remains unchecked. CDR3 length: 13 residues. Germline V gene lookup returns CDR1 SQVTM and CDR2 ANQGSEA. The CDR3: CSAQPGQGFRYTF.

The CDR3 loop is CSAREQINIQYF. The gene calls are TRBV20-1 and TRBJ2-4. The CDR3 totals 12 residues. The V gene's germline CDR1 is DFQATT and CDR2 SNEGSKA (reference sequence).

V is TRBV12-3 or TRBV12-4 and J is TRBJ2-3; the TCRdb D gene call, TRBD2, has no DNA to confirm it. This CDR3 is built from 17 residues. The CDR3 loop reads CASSLYSRGAQEDTQYF.